Below, one TCR beta chain is given with its context. Its antigen is currently unknown. This specimen comes from a study of T-cell memory formation after mild COVID-19. Overall study context: Largely, the TCR clusters proved donor specific. Study-level points and caveats: While clones contracting from day 15 to 85 were balanced between CD4 and CD8, later expanders leaned CD4+. Memory sampled before infection contained some responding clones, suggesting cross-reactive memory joined. Whether second-wave clones peaking at day 37 were SARS-CoV-2 specific went unconfirmed.

TCRdb used MiXCR to reprocess the 5' RACE reads, holding one entry per CDR3 protein. The repertoire holds some 130,000 distinct CDR3 sequences, less than 25% seen once, with around 22% in the top ten. This CDR3 is 16 amino acids long. With 11 bases removed from V and 0 bases from J, the gap between germline ends came to 20 bases. CDR1 is SEHNR, CDR2 FQNEAQ, per germline (reference sequence). The sequencing input was PBMCs or a T cell subset sorted from them (not recorded which). The chain joins TRBV7-9 to TRBJ2-1; possibly TRBD2 for D (6 bases). The sequence derives from an adult woman who had mild COVID-19 (a few samples of this study predate the infection). Cell type and time point are not known. CDR3 DNA sequence: TGTGCCGGTAGTATGTTCCGGGGGAGCTCCTACAATGAGCAGTTCTTC. It translates to CAGSMFRGSSYNEQFF.